The present T cell receptor beta chain was sequenced within a study of shared clonotypes between healthy human individuals. Notes on the study in general: The rarefaction results pointed to incomplete sorted-subset sequencing despite large depth.

Using immunoSEQ multiplex PCR, the repertoire was profiled, and TCRdb retains in-frame clones only, with some absent. This table has 2 million to 2.5 million clones, 90% to 97% appearing once. About this clone: Its matching antigen is unknown.

The ends lost 0 bases at V and 9 bases at J; junction bases unmatched: 7. The germline V gene has CDR1 SGHRS and CDR2 YFSETQ. The CDR3 spans 14 residues. The source material was naive CD4+ T cells sorted from blood. The sample's subset: CD45RA+ positively selected. The gene calls are TRBV5-1 and TRBJ2-7; 9 nucleotides line up with TRBD1. The TCR comes from a man aged 18 to 30 in good health. The CDR3 spells CASSLEGTGGGQYF. CDR3 coding DNA: TGCGCCAGCAGCTTGGAAGGAACAGGGGGCGGGCAGTACTTC. Combining the CDR3 with reference TRBV5-1 and TRBJ2-7 gives the whole variable domain KAGVTQTPRYLIKTRGQQVTLSCSPISGHRSVSWYQQTPGQGLQFLFEYFSETQRNKGNFPGRFSGRQFSNSRSEMNVSTLELGDSALYLCASSLEGTGGGQYFGPGTRLTVT.